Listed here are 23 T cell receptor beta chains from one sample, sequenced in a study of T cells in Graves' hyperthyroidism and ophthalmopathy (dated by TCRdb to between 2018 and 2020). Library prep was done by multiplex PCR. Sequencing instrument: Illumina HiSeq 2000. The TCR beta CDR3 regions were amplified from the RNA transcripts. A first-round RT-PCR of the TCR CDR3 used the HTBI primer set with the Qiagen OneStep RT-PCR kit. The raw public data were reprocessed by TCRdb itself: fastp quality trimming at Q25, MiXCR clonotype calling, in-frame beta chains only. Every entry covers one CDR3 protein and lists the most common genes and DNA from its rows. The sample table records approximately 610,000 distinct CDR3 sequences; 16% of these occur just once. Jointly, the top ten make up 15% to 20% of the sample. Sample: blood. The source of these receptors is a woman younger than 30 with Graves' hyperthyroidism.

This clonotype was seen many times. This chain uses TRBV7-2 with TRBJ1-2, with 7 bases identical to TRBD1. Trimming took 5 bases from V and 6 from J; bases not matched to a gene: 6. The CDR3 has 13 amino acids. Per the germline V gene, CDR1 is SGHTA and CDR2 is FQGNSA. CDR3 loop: CASSHTGDHGYTF. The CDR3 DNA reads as TGTGCCAGCAGCCACACAGGGGACCATGGCTACACCTTC.

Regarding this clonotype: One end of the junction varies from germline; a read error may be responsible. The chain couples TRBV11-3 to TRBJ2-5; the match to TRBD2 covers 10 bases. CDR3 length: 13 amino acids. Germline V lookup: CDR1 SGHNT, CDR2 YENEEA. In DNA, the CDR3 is TGTGCCAGCAGCTTAACTAGCGGGGAGACCCAGTGCTTC. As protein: CASSLTSGETQCF.

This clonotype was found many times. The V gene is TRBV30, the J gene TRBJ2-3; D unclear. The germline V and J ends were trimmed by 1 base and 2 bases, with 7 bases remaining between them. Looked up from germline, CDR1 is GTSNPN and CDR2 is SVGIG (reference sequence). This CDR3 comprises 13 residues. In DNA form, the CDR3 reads TGTGCCTGGAGTGCGGCCTTCACAGATACGCAGTATTTT. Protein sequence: CAWSAAFTDTQYF.

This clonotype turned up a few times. CDR3 sequence (DNA): TGTGCCAGCAGCCCAGACCCTCAGGGGCATGAGCAGTTCTTC. This gives the protein CASSPDPQGHEQFF. This chain joins TRBV7-3 and TRBJ2-1; maybe TRBD1 (6 bases). V lost 5 bases to trimming and J lost 8 bases, with 16 bases between them. Germline lookup yields CDR1 SGHTA and CDR2 FQGTGA. This CDR3 region has 14 residues.

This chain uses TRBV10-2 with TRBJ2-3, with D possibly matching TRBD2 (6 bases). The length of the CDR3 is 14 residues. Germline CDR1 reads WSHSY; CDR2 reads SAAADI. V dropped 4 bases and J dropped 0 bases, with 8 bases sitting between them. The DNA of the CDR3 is TGCGCCAGCAGTGCCGGGAGTAGCACAGATACGCAGTATTTT. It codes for CASSAGSSTDTQYF.

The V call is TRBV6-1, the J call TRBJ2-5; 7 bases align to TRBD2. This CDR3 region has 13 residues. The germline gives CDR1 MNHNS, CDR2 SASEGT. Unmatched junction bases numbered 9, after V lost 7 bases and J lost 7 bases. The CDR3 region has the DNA TGTGCCAGCACGAAGGGGACTAAGGGGACCCAGTACTTC. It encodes CASTKGTKGTQYF.

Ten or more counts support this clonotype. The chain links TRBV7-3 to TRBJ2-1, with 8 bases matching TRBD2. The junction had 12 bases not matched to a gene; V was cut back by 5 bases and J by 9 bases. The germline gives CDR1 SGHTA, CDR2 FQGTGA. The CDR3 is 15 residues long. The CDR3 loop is CASSPTGGAGGEQFF. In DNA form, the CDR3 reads TGTGCCAGCAGCCCTACCGGGGGGGCGGGTGGTGAGCAGTTCTTC.

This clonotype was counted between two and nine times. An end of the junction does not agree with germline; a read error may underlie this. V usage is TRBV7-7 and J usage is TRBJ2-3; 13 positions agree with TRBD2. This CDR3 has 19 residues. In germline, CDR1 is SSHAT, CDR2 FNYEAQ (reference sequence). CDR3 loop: CASSLGGLAGSTSTDTQYF. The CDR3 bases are TGTGCTAGCAGCCTAGGGGGACTAGCGGGGAGTACTAGCACAGATACGCAGTATTTT. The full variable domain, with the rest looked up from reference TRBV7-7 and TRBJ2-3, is GAGVSQSPRYKVTKRGQDVTLRCDPISSHATLYWYQQALGQGPEFLTYFNYEAQPDKSGLPSDRFSAERPEGSISTLTIQRTEQRDSAMYRCASSLGGLAGSTSTDTQYFGPGTRLTVL.

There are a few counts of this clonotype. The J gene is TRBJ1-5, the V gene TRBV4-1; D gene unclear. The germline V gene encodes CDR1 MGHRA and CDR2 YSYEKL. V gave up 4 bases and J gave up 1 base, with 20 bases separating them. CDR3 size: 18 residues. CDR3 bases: TGCGCCAGCAGCCCCATGGACGTAACCTCCGGAAGCAATCAGCCCCAGCATTTT. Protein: CASSPMDVTSGSNQPQHF.

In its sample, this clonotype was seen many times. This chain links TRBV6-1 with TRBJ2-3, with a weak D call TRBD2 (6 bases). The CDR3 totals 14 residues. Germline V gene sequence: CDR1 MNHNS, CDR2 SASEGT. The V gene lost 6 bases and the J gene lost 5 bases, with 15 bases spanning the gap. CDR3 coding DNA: TGTGCCAGCAGACGCGGGGTTCTGGGAGATACGCAGTATTTT. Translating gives CASRRGVLGDTQYF.

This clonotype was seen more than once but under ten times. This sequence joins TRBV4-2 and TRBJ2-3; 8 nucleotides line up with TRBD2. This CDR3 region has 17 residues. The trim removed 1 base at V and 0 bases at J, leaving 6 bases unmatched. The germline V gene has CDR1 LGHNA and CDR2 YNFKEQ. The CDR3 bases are TGTGCCAGCAGCCAAGGAAGCCGGGGGGGCAGCACAGATACGCAGTATTTT. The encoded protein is CASSQGSRGGSTDTQYF.

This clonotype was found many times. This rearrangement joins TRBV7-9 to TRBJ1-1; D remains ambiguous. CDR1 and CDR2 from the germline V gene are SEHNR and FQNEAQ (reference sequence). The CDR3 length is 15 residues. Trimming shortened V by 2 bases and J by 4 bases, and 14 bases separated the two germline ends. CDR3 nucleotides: TGTGCCAGCAGCTTACTAGCGGGAATACGCACTGAAGCTTTCTTT. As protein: CASSLLAGIRTEAFF.

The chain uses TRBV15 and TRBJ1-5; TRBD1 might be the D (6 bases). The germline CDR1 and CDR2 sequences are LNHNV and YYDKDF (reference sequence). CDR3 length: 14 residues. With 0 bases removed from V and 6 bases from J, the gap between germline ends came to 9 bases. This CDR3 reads CATSRDPRGQPQHF. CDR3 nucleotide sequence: TGTGCCACCAGCAGAGATCCCAGGGGTCAGCCCCAGCATTTT. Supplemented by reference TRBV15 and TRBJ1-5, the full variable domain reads DAMVIQNPRYQVTQFGKPVTLSCSQTLNHNVMYWYQQKSSQAPKLLFHYYDKDFNNEADTPDNFQSRRPNTSFCFLDIRSPGLGDTAMYLCATSRDPRGQPQHFGDGTRLSIL.

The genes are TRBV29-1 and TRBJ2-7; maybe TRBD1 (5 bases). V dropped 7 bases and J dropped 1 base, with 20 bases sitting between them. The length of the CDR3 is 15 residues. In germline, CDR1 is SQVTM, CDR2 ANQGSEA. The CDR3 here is CSALARAGYSYEQYF. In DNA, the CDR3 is TGCAGCGCTCTCGCTAGGGCAGGGTATTCCTACGAGCAGTACTTC.

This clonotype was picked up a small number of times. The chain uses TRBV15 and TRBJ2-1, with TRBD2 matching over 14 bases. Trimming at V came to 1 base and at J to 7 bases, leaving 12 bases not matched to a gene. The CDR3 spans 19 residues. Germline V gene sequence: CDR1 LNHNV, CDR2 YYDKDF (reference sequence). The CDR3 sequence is CATSRVYGRLAGGLNEQFF. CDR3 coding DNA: TGTGCCACCAGCAGAGTGTATGGGCGACTAGCGGGGGGGCTTAATGAGCAGTTCTTC.

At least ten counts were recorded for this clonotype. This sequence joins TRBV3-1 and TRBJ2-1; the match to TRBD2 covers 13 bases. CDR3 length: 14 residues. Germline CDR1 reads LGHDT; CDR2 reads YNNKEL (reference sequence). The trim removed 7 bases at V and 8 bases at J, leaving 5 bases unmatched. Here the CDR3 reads CASTGLAGDHEQFF. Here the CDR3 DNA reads TGTGCCAGCACCGGACTAGCGGGAGACCATGAGCAGTTCTTC.

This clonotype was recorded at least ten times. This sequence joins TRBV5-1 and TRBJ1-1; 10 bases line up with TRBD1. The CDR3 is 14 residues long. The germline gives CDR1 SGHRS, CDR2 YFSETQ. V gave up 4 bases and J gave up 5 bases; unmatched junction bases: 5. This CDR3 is CASSTGTGATEAFF. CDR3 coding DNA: TGCGCCAGCAGCACCGGGACAGGGGCGACTGAAGCTTTCTTT.

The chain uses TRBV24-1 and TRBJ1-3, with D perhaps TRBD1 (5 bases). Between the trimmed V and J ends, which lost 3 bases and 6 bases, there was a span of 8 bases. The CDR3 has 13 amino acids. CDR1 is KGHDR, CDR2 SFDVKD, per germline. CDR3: CATSDPGANTIYF. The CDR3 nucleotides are TGTGCCACCAGTGATCCCGGGGCAAACACCATATATTTT.

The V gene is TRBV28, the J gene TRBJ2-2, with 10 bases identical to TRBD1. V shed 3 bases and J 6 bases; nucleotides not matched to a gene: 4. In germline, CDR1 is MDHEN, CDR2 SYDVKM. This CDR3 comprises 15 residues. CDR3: CASSFLGQGAGELFF. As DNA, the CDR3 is TGTGCCAGCAGTTTCCTAGGACAGGGGGCCGGGGAGCTGTTTTTT.

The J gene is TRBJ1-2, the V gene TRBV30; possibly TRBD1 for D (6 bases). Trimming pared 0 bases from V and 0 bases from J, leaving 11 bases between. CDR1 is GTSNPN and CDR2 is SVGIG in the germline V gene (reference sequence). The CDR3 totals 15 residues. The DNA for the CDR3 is TGTGCCTGGAGTGTACAGAGGGGGTCTAACTATGGCTACACCTTC. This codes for CAWSVQRGSNYGYTF.

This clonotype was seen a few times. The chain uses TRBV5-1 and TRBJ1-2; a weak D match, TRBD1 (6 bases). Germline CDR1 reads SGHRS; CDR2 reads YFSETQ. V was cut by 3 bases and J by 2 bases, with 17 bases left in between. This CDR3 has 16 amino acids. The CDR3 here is CASSSDSFAGNYGYTF. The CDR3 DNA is TGCGCCAGCAGCTCGGACAGTTTTGCAGGGAACTATGGCTACACCTTC.

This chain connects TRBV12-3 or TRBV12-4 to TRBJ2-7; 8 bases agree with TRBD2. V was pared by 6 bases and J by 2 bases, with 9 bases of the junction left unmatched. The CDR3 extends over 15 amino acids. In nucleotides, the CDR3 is TGTGCCAGCAGCCCCGATCGAGCGGGAGCCTACGAGCAGTACTTC. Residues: CASSPDRAGAYEQYF.

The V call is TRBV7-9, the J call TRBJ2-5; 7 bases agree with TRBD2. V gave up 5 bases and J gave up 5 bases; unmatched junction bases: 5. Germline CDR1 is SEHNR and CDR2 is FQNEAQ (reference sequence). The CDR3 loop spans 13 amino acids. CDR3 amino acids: CASSGLVRETQYF. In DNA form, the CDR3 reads TGTGCCAGCAGCGGACTAGTACGGGAGACCCAGTACTTC.